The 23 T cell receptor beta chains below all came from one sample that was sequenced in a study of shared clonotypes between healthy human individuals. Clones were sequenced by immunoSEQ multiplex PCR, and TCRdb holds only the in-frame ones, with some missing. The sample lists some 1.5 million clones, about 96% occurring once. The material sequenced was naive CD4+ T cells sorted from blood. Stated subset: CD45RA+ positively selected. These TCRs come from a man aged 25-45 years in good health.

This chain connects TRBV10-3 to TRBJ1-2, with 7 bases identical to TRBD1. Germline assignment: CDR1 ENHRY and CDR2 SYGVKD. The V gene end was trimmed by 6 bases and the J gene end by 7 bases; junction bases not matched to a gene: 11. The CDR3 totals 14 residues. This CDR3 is CAISAQGQEAGYTF. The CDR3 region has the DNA TGTGCCATCAGCGCCCAAGGACAGGAGGCTGGCTACACCTTC.

The CDR3 sequence is CASSVEGTNEKLFF. DNA of the CDR3: TGTGCCAGCAGCGTAGAGGGGACGAATGAAAAACTGTTTTTT. The genes are TRBV9 and TRBJ1-4, with D perhaps matching TRBD1 (5 bases). Trimming shortened V by 0 bases and J by 5 bases, and 8 bases separated the two germline ends. This CDR3 has 14 residues. CDR1 and CDR2 (germline): SGDLS, YYNGEE.

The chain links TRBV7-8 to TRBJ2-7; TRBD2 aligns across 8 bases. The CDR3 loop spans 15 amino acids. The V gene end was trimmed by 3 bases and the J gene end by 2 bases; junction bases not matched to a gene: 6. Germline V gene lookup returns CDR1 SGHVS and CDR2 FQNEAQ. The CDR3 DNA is TGTGCCAGCAGCTTTCCAGCGGGAGAGGCCTACGAGCAGTACTTC. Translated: CASSFPAGEAYEQYF.

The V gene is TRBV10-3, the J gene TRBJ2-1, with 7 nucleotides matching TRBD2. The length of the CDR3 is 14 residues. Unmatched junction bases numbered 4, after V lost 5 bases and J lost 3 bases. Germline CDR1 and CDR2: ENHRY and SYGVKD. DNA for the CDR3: TGTGCCATCAGTCCCTGGGGGGGCTACAATGAGCAGTTCTTC. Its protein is CAISPWGGYNEQFF.

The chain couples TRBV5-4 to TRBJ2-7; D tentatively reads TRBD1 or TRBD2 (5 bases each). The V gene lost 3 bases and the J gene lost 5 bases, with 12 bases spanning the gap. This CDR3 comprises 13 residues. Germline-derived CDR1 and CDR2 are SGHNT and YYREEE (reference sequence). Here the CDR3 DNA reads TGTGCCAGCAGCTACGGGACCAGGGACGAGCAGTACTTC. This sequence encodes CASSYGTRDEQYF.

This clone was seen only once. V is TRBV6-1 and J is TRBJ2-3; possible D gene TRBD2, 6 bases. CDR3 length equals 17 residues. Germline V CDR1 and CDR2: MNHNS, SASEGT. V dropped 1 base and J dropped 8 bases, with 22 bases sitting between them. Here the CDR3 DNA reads TGTGCCAGCAGTGAAGTAGGGGCCGGGAGTTGGCTGGGTACGCAGTATTTT. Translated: CASSEVGAGSWLGTQYF.

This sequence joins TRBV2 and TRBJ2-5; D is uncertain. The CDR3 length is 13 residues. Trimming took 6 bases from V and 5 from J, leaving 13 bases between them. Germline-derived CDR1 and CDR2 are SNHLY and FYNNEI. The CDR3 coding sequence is TGTGCCAGCAGCAGGAACAGCCGGGAGACCCAGTACTTC. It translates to CASSRNSRETQYF.

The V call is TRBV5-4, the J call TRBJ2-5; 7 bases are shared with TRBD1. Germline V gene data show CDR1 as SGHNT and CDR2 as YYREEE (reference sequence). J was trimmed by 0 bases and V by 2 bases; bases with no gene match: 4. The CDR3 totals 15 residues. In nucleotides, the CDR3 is TGTGCCAGCAGCTTCGGAGACAGGGACCAAGAGACCCAGTACTTC. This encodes CASSFGDRDQETQYF.

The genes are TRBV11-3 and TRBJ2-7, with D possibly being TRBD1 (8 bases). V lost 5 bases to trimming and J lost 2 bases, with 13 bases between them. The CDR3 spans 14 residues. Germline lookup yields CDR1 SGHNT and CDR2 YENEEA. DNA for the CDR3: TGTGCCAGCAGCGTACAGGGGGGGACCTACGAGCAGTACTTC. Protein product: CASSVQGGTYEQYF.

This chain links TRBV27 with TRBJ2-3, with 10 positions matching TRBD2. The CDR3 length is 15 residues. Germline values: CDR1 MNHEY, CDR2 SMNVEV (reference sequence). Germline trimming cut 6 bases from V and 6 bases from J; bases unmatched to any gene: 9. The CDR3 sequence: CASRHLAGAGDTQYF. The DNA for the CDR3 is TGTGCCAGCAGGCATCTAGCGGGAGCAGGGGATACGCAGTATTTT.

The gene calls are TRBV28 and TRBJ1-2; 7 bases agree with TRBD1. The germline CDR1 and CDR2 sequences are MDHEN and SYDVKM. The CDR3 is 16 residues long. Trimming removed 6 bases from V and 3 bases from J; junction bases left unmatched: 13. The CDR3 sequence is CASRFRGAGGDYGYTF. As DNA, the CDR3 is TGTGCCAGCAGGTTCCGCGGCGCAGGGGGGGACTATGGCTACACCTTC.

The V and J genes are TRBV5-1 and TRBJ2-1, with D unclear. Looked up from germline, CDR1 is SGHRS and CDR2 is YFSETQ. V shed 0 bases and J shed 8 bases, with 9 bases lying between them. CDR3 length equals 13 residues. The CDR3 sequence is CASSLAAVHEQFF. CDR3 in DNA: TGCGCCAGCAGCTTGGCCGCTGTCCATGAGCAGTTCTTC.

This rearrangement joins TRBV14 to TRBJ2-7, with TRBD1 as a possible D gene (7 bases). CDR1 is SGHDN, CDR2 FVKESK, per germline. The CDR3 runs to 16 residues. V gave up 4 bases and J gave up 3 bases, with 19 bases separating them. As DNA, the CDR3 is TGTGCCAGCAGCCCTAACAGGGGAGGTTTAAGCTACGAGCAGTACTTC. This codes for CASSPNRGGLSYEQYF.

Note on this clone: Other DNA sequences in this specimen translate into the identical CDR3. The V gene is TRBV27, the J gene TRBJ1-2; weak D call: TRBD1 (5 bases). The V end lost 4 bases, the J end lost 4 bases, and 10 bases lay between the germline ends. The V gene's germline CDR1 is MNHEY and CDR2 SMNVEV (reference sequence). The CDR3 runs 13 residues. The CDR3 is CASSSGGGYGYTF. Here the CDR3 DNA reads TGTGCCAGCAGTTCGGGGGGTGGCTATGGCTACACCTTC.

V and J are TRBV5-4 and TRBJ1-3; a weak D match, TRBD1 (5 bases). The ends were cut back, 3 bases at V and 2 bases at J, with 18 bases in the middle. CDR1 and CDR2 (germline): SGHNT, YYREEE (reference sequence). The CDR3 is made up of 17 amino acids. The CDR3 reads CASSSNPGSGPGNTIYF. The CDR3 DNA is TGTGCCAGCAGCTCAAATCCGGGCTCAGGGCCTGGAAACACCATATATTTT.

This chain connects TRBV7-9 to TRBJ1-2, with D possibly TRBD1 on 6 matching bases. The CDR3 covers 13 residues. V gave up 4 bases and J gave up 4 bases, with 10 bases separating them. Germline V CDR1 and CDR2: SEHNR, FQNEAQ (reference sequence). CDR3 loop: CASSSQGRYGYTF. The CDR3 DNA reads TGTGCCAGCAGCTCACAGGGCCGCTATGGCTACACCTTC. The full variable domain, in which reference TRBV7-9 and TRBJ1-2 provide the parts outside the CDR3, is DTGVSQNPRHKITKRGQNVTFRCDPISEHNRLYWYRQTLGQGPEFLTYFQNEAQLEKSRLLSDRFSAERPKGSFSTLEIQRTEQGDSAMYLCASSSQGRYGYTFGSGTRLTVV.

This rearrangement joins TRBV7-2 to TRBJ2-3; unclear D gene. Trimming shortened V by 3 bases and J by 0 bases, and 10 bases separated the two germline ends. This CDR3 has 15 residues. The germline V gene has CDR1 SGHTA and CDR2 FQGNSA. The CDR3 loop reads CASSFPGLSTDTQYF. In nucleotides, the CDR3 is TGTGCCAGCAGCTTCCCGGGCTTAAGCACAGATACGCAGTATTTT.

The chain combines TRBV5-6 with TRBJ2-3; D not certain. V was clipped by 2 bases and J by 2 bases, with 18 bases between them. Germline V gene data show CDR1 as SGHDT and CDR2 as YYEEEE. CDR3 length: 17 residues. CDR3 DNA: TGTGCCAGCAGCTTTGATAGGTTGGGTTGGCCCACAGATACGCAGTATTTT. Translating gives CASSFDRLGWPTDTQYF.

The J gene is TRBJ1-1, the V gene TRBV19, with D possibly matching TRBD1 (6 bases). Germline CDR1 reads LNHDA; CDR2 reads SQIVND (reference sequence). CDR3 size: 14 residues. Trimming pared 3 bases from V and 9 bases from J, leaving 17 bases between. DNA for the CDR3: TGTGCCAGTAGTATTGTCGGGGGCGAATTAAAAGCTTTCTTT. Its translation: CASSIVGGELKAFF.

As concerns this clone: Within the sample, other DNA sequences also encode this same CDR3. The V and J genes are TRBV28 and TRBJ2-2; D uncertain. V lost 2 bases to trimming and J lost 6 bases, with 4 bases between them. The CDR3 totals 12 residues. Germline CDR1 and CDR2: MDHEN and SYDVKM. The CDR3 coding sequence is TGTGCCAGCAGTTTAATTGCCGGGGAGCTGTTTTTT. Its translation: CASSLIAGELFF.

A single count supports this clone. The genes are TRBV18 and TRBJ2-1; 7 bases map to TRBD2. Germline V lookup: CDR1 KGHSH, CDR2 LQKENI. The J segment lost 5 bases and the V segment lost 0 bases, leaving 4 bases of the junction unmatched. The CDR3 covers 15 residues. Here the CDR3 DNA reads TGTGCCAGCTCACCACCCCAGGGAGGGAACAATGAGCAGTTCTTC. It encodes CASSPPQGGNNEQFF.

CDR3 nucleotides: TGTGCCAGCACCTTGAGGGGAACCTCCTACGAGCAGTACTTC. Translation: CASTLRGTSYEQYF. The J gene is TRBJ2-7, the V gene TRBV2, with D perhaps being TRBD1 or TRBD2 (5 bases each). Trimming stripped 7 bases from V and 0 bases from J, with 13 bases between. The CDR3 runs 14 residues. The germline gives CDR1 SNHLY, CDR2 FYNNEI.

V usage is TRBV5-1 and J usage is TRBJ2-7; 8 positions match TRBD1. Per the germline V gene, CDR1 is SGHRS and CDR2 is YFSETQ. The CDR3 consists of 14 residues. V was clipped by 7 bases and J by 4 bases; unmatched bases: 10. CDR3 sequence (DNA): TGCGCCAGCGCCCCGGGACAGGAGACTTACGAGCAGTACTTC. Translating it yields CASAPGQETYEQYF.